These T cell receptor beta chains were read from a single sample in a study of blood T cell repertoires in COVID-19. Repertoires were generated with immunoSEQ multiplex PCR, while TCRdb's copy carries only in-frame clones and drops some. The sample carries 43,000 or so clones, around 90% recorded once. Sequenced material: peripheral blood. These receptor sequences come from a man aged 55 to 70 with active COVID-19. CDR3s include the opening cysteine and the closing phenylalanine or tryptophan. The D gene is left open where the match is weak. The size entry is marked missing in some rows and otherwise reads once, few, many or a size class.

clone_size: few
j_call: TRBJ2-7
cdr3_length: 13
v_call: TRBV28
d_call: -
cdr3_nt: TGTGCCAGCAGTTCCGACGGAGCCTACGAGCAGTACTTC
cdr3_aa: CASSSDGAYEQYF

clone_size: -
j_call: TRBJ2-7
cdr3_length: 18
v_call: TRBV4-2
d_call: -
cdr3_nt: TGTGCCAGCAGCCAAAGAGCCGCGGGTCCGTACAGGGTCTACGAGCAGTACTTC
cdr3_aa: CASSQRAAGPYRVYEQYF

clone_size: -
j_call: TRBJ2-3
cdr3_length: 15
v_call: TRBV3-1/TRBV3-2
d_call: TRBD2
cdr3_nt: TGTGCCAGCAGCCCTCTAGCGGTAGTGACAGATACGCAGTATTTT
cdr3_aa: CASSPLAVVTDTQYF

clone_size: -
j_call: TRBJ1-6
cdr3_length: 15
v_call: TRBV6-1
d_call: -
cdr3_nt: TGTGCCAGCAGTGAGCGTCCGTATTCGAATTCACCCCTCCACTTT
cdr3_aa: CASSERPYSNSPLHF

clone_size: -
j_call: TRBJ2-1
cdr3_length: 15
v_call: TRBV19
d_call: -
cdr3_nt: TGTGCCAGTACCACCCAGGGGACCCCTCACAATGAGCAGTTCTTC
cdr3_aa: CASTTQGTPHNEQFF

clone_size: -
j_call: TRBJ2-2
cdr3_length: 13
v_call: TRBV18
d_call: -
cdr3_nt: TGTGCCAGCTCACCACAGGGGACCGGGGAGCTGTTTTTT
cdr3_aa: CASSPQGTGELFF

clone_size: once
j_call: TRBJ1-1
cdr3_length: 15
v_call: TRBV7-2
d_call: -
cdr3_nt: TGTGCCAGCAGCTTAGGGGCAGGGATGAACACTGAAGCTTTCTTT
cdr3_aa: CASSLGAGMNTEAFF

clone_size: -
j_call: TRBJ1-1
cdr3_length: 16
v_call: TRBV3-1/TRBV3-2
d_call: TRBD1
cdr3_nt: TGTGCCAGCAGCCACGGACCGGGACAGGGAGAGTTGGGAGCTTTCTTT
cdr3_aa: CASSHGPGQGELGAFF

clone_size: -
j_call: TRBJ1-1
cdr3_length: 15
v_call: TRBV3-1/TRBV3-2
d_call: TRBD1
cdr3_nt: TGTGCCAGCAGCCAAGGAAGGGGGCGAGGGACTGAAGCTTTCTTT
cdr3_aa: CASSQGRGRGTEAFF

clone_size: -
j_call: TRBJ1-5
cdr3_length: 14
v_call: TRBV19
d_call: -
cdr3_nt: TGTGCCAGTATCGGAGGTAGGGCCAATCAGCCCCAGCATTTT
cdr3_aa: CASIGGRANQPQHF

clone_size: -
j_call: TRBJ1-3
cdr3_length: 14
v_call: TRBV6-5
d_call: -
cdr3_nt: TGTGCCAGCAGGTACACGGGCTCTGGAAACACCATATATTTT
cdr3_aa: CASRYTGSGNTIYF

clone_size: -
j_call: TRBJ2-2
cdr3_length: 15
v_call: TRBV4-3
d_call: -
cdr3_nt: TGCGCCAGCAGCCAAGACAGGGGAAAGGCCGGGGAGCTGTTTTTT
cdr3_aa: CASSQDRGKAGELFF

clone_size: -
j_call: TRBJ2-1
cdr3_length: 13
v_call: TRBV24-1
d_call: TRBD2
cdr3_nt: TGTGCCACCAGCTTGTTAGCGGGGGGGCCGGTATTCTTC
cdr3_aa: CATSLLAGGPVFF

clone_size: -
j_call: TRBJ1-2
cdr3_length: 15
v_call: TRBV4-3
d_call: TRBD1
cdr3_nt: TGCGCCAGCAGCCAACTGACAGGGTCTAACTATGGCTACACCTTC
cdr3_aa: CASSQLTGSNYGYTF

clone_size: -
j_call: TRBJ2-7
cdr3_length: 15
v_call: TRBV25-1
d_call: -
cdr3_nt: TGTGCCAGCAGTGAACAAACCACGGGCTCCTACGAGCAGTACTTC
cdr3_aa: CASSEQTTGSYEQYF